This is a list of T cell receptor beta chains from one sample in a study of CD8 T cells in Susac syndrome. TCRdb redid the calling of the immunoSEQ multiplex PCR reads with MiXCR, one entry per CDR3 protein. The table has more than 150,000 distinct CDR3 sequences, nearly 97% seen once. Sequencing used CD8+ T cells from PBMCs. Receptors originate from a human donor with multiple sclerosis. Both conserved end residues are part of each CDR3. Fields, in order: J gene, clone size, D gene, V gene, CDR3 DNA, CDR3 protein. A D gene is named only where the DNA matches it firmly. Clone size is shown for a subset of rows, as once, few, many or a class of expanded clone.

J gene: TRBJ1-6
clone size: once
D gene: -
V gene: TRBV20-1
CDR3 DNA: TGCAGTGCTAGGATGGGTGCCCGCGAGGGACACGATTCACCCCTCCACTTT
CDR3 protein: CSARMGAREGHDSPLHF

J gene: TRBJ1-1
clone size: -
D gene: -
V gene: TRBV20-1
CDR3 DNA: TGCAGTGCCCAGGGGACTGAAGCTTTCTTT
CDR3 protein: CSAQGTEAFF

J gene: TRBJ2-1
clone size: -
D gene: -
V gene: TRBV30
CDR3 DNA: TGTGCCTGGAGTAATCTGGGGGAGCAGTTCTTC
CDR3 protein: CAWSNLGEQFF

J gene: TRBJ2-1
clone size: -
D gene: -
V gene: TRBV7-2
CDR3 DNA: TGTGCCAGCAGCTTAAGCAGGCTTGAGCAGTTCTTC
CDR3 protein: CASSLSRLEQFF

J gene: TRBJ1-1
clone size: -
D gene: -
V gene: TRBV29-1
CDR3 DNA: TGCAGCGTTGTACAGAACACTGAAGCTTTCTTT
CDR3 protein: CSVVQNTEAFF

J gene: TRBJ2-1
clone size: -
D gene: -
V gene: TRBV20-1
CDR3 DNA: TGCAGTGCTAGAGATCCTTTAATTGGAAGCTCCTACAATGAGCAGTTCTTC
CDR3 protein: CSARDPLIGSSYNEQFF

J gene: TRBJ2-1
clone size: -
D gene: TRBD1
V gene: TRBV29-1
CDR3 DNA: TGCAGCGTCGCGGACAGGGGGGCCTTCTCCTACAATGAGCAGTTCTTC
CDR3 protein: CSVADRGAFSYNEQFF

J gene: TRBJ1-1
clone size: -
D gene: -
V gene: TRBV19
CDR3 DNA: TGTGCCAGTAGTTACCGACGGGGAGGGACTGAAGCTTTCTTT
CDR3 protein: CASSYRRGGTEAFF

J gene: TRBJ1-5
clone size: once
D gene: -
V gene: TRBV27
CDR3 DNA: TGTGCCAGCAGTGGCCGAAGCAATCAGCCCCAGCATTTT
CDR3 protein: CASSGRSNQPQHF

J gene: TRBJ2-1
clone size: -
D gene: TRBD2
V gene: TRBV4-1
CDR3 DNA: TGCGCCAGCAGCCAAGTGGGACTAGAGGGCAATGAGCAGTTCTTC
CDR3 protein: CASSQVGLEGNEQFF

J gene: TRBJ1-2
clone size: -
D gene: -
V gene: TRBV6-5
CDR3 DNA: TGTGCCAGCAGTTACTCGAAGGACTATGGCTACACCTTC
CDR3 protein: CASSYSKDYGYTF

J gene: TRBJ2-3
clone size: -
D gene: -
V gene: TRBV2
CDR3 DNA: TGTGCCAGTGTCGGTAGCACAGATACGCAGTATTTT
CDR3 protein: CASVGSTDTQYF

J gene: TRBJ2-5
clone size: -
D gene: TRBD1
V gene: TRBV5-1
CDR3 DNA: TGCGCCAGCAGCTCGGGGACAGGGGACGAGACCCAGTACTTC
CDR3 protein: CASSSGTGDETQYF

J gene: TRBJ1-1
clone size: -
D gene: -
V gene: TRBV7-9
CDR3 DNA: TGTGCCAGCCTGGACGGCACAACGGCAAGCACTGAAGCTTTCTTT
CDR3 protein: CASLDGTTASTEAFF

J gene: TRBJ2-1
clone size: -
D gene: TRBD1
V gene: TRBV25-1
CDR3 DNA: TGTGCCAGCAGTCCCCCATCAGCGGACAGGTTATACAATGAGCAGTTCTTC
CDR3 protein: CASSPPSADRLYNEQFF

J gene: TRBJ2-5
clone size: -
D gene: -
V gene: TRBV7-2
CDR3 DNA: TGTGCCAGCAGATTAACGGAGACCCAGTACTTC
CDR3 protein: CASRLTETQYF

J gene: TRBJ2-1
clone size: -
D gene: -
V gene: TRBV5-6
CDR3 DNA: TGTGCCAGCAGCTCCACGGGTCTATATGAGCAGTTCTTC
CDR3 protein: CASSSTGLYEQFF

J gene: TRBJ2-2
clone size: -
D gene: -
V gene: TRBV9
CDR3 DNA: TGTGCCAGCAGCGACCGGGATACAAACACCGGGGAGCTGTTTTTT
CDR3 protein: CASSDRDTNTGELFF

J gene: TRBJ2-5
clone size: -
D gene: -
V gene: TRBV13
CDR3 DNA: TGTGCCAGCAGCCCGACGAAGCTTGGATCAGGGCGAGAGACCCAGTACTTC
CDR3 protein: CASSPTKLGSGRETQYF

J gene: TRBJ2-3
clone size: -
D gene: -
V gene: TRBV27
CDR3 DNA: TGTGCCAGCGGACAGTCTAGCACAGATACGCAGTATTTT
CDR3 protein: CASGQSSTDTQYF

J gene: TRBJ2-1
clone size: -
D gene: TRBD2
V gene: TRBV20-1
CDR3 DNA: TGCAGTGCTAGACCCGATAGACTAGCTGGCCTGGGGCATGAGCAGTTCTTC
CDR3 protein: CSARPDRLAGLGHEQFF

J gene: TRBJ2-3
clone size: -
D gene: -
V gene: TRBV29-1
CDR3 DNA: TGCAGCGTTGGTTCCCCGGCAGATACGCAGTATTTT
CDR3 protein: CSVGSPADTQYF